Listed here are 28 T cell receptor beta chains from one sample, sequenced in a study of cytomegalovirus exposure and HLA in healthy donors listed by TCRdb under 2017. The library was made by the immunoSEQ multiplex PCR assay. A mixture of 60 forward primers for TCR Vbeta segments and 13 reverse primers for TCR Jbeta segments was used in the multiplex PCR. The immuneACCESS repertoire file appears here via TCRdb, limited to in-frame rearrangements. These files lack a portion of the clones; in checked studies, under half of the deficit traces to unresolved V genes, and the cause of the others is not known. For this sample there are 100,000 to 150,000 clones; approximately 83% appear just once. About 1.2% of the sample is taken by the ten largest. Sequenced input: PBMCs. These TCRs come from a girl aged 2-10 years in good health and CMV-seronegative.

The rearrangement uses TRBV25-1 and TRBJ2-2; 11 positions match TRBD2. From germline, CDR1 is MGHDK and CDR2 SYGVNS. This CDR3 is built from 16 residues. V gave up 8 bases and J gave up 6 bases; unmatched junction bases: 11. CDR3 in DNA: TGTGCCAGCGAGAGCCCTGGACTAGCGGGTTCCGGGGAGCTGTTTTTT. Translated: CASESPGLAGSGELFF.

This clone was seen a few times. The chain recombines TRBV21-1 with TRBJ2-1; the table gives TRBD2 as D, unverified against the DNA. TRBV21-1 is marked as a pseudogene. CDR3 length: 16 residues. The CDR3 region has the DNA TGTGCCAGCAGCAAAGGGACTAGCGGGATACTCAATGAGCAGTTCTTC. Amino acids: CASSKGTSGILNEQFF.

This rearrangement joins TRBV29-1 to TRBJ2-3; 11 nucleotides match TRBD2. Unmatched junction bases numbered 8, after V lost 3 bases and J lost 6 bases. CDR3 length equals 15 residues. Germline CDR1 is SQVTM and CDR2 is ANQGSEA. The DNA for the CDR3 is TGCAGCGTTGACGGGCTAGCGGGGGGCCGCGATACGCAGTATTTT. This sequence encodes CSVDGLAGGRDTQYF.

This clone was seen only a few times. This chain uses TRBV19 with TRBJ1-5; D call uncertain. Trimming took 0 bases from V and 4 from J, leaving 10 bases between them. The CDR3 is made up of 15 amino acids. Germline values: CDR1 LNHDA, CDR2 SQIVND (reference sequence). The CDR3 region has the DNA TGTGCCAGTAGTATAGATTGGAGGGTTAATCAGCCCCAGCATTTT. Protein: CASSIDWRVNQPQHF.

This clone was found a few times. CDR3 sequence reads: CASSLADTYNSPLHF. DNA for the CDR3: TGCGCCAGCAGCTTGGCGGACACATATAATTCACCCCTCCACTTT. This chain links TRBV5-1 with TRBJ1-6; TRBD1 is a possible D gene (5 bases). V lost 0 bases and J lost 4, with 8 bases in between. In germline, CDR1 is SGHRS, CDR2 YFSETQ. The CDR3 contains 15 residues.

V gene TRBV10-2 combines with J gene TRBJ2-7; 7 bases agree with TRBD2. Germline loops: CDR1 WSHSY, CDR2 SAAADI. This CDR3 is built from 16 residues. The V and J ends lost 2 bases and 0 bases, in that order; junction bases with no gene match: 7. The CDR3 DNA is TGCGCCAGCAGTGAGGGCCCTAGCGGCAGCTCCTACGAGCAGTACTTC. Protein product: CASSEGPSGSSYEQYF.

The chain employs TRBV15 and TRBJ2-7, with a possible D match to TRBD1 (6 bases). V lost 0 bases to trimming and J lost 4 bases, with 22 bases between them. Germline CDR1 is LNHNV and CDR2 is YYDKDF (reference sequence). The CDR3 has 18 amino acids. The CDR3 is CATSRDIWGLESRYEQYF. The DNA of the CDR3 is TGTGCCACCAGCAGAGATATTTGGGGGCTCGAGTCTCGGTACGAGCAGTACTTC.

CDR3 in amino acids: CAWSVTVRSQPQHF. DNA of the CDR3: TGTGCCTGGAGTGTAACGGTTAGAAGTCAGCCCCAGCATTTT. The chain combines TRBV30 with TRBJ1-5; no reliable D call. Trimming shortened V by 0 bases and J by 6 bases, and 12 bases separated the two germline ends. This CDR3 spans 14 amino acids. Per germline, CDR1 GTSNPN and CDR2 SVGIG (reference sequence).

In this sample, this clone turned up a few times. The CDR3 nucleotides read TGTGCCAGCAGTGCTCGACTAGCGGGAGACCCCTACAATGAGCAGTTCTTC. It encodes CASSARLAGDPYNEQFF. The chain combines TRBV27 with TRBJ2-1, with 12 bases aligning to TRBD2. V trimming: 5 bases; J trimming: 2 bases; junction bases outside the gene matches: 7. CDR3 length equals 17 residues. CDR1 is MNHEY, CDR2 SMNVEV, per germline (reference sequence).

As DNA, the CDR3 is TGCGCCAGCAGCTTGGCGGGATATTCACCCCTCCACTTT. Encoded protein: CASSLAGYSPLHF. The V call is TRBV5-1, the J call TRBJ1-6, with D unclear. Germline V gene lookup returns CDR1 SGHRS and CDR2 YFSETQ. CDR3 length: 13 amino acids. V was trimmed by 0 bases and J by 8 bases, leaving 6 bases between them.

The chain carries TRBV29-1 and TRBJ1-1, with 9 bases fitting TRBD1. V lost 7 bases, J lost 1 base, and 7 bases stayed unmatched. There are 14 residues in the CDR3. CDR1 SQVTM and CDR2 ANQGSEA come from the germline V gene. CDR3 residues: CSAGDRAGNTEAFF. CDR3 in DNA: TGCAGCGCCGGGGACAGGGCGGGGAACACTGAAGCTTTCTTT.

The genes are TRBV27 and TRBJ1-1, with TRBD1 matching 7 bases. Trimming removed 7 bases from V and 1 base from J; junction bases left unmatched: 9. The CDR3 runs to 15 residues. From germline, CDR1 is MNHEY and CDR2 SMNVEV (reference sequence). The CDR3 nucleotides read TGTGCCAGCAAACCCTTGGGACAGCCGAACACTGAAGCTTTCTTT. Translating gives CASKPLGQPNTEAFF.

The V gene is TRBV7-3, the J gene TRBJ2-7; D unclear. V was pared by 5 bases and J by 0 bases, with 20 bases between. The germline V gene encodes CDR1 SGHTA and CDR2 FQGTGA. This CDR3 spans 17 amino acids. DNA for the CDR3: TGTGCCAGCAGCCCGGTCCTGTCGCGCGAAAGCTCCTACGAGCAGTACTTC. Its translation: CASSPVLSRESSYEQYF.

The chain uses TRBV6-1 and TRBJ2-7; perhaps TRBD1 as D (5 bases). This CDR3 comprises 15 residues. The ends were cut back, 0 bases at V and 2 bases at J, with 11 bases in the middle. Germline lookup yields CDR1 MNHNS and CDR2 SASEGT. CDR3 in DNA: TGTGCCAGCAGTGAAGCGCATAGGGGTCCCTACGAGCAGTACTTC. Translation: CASSEAHRGPYEQYF.

This clone was found a few times. The rearrangement links TRBV4-2 to TRBJ2-3; no clear D. This CDR3 is built from 14 residues. Trimming cost V 0 bases and J 1 base, with 5 bases left between them. Looked up from germline, CDR1 is LGHNA and CDR2 is YNFKEQ. The CDR3 nucleotides read TGTGCCAGCAGCCAAGATTCGGGCACAGATACGCAGTATTTT. Residues: CASSQDSGTDTQYF.

The gene calls are TRBV28 and TRBJ2-3; 10 bases are a match to TRBD2. In germline, CDR1 is MDHEN, CDR2 SYDVKM. The CDR3 extends over 16 amino acids. V lost 7 bases to trimming and J lost 0 bases; unmatched junction nucleotides: 7. Here the CDR3 DNA reads TGTGCCAGCATGACCATAGCGGGAGGTAGCACAGATACGCAGTATTTT. Protein sequence: CASMTIAGGSTDTQYF.

This clone was seen a handful of times. V is TRBV7-9 and J is TRBJ2-7; D remains ambiguous. CDR3 size: 16 residues. The V gene's germline CDR1 is SEHNR and CDR2 FQNEAQ (reference sequence). V shed 4 bases and J shed 7 bases, with 23 bases lying between them. CDR3 bases: TGTGCCAGCAGCTCGCCCCTGACGGTAACTACGGAGGAGCAGTACTTC. Translation: CASSSPLTVTTEEQYF.

J is TRBJ1-1 and V is TRBV2; 9 bases are a match to TRBD1. The germline V gene encodes CDR1 SNHLY and CDR2 FYNNEI. The V gene end was trimmed by 6 bases and the J gene end by 1 base; junction bases not matched to a gene: 18. CDR3 length equals 19 residues. The CDR3 DNA reads TGTGCCAGCAGGAGGGGTCTGGGGACAGGGAAAGCACGGAACACTGAAGCTTTCTTT. It translates to CASRRGLGTGKARNTEAFF.

Concerning this clone itself: This sample also contains other DNA sequences that code for the same CDR3. For the CDR3, the DNA is TGTGCCAGCAGCTCTTTGGAGGACAGCGCCAATGAAAAACTGTTTTTT. Translation gives CASSSLEDSANEKLFF. This sequence joins TRBV4-2 and TRBJ1-4, with a tentative D call TRBD1 (6 bases). V lost 5 bases, J lost 5 bases, and 18 bases lay in between. The CDR3 is 16 amino acids. Germline loops: CDR1 LGHNA, CDR2 YNFKEQ.

V and J are TRBV6-6 and TRBJ1-5; D perhaps matches TRBD1 (5 bases). CDR1 is MNHNY and CDR2 is SVGAGI in the germline V gene (reference sequence). The CDR3 spans 15 residues. The germline V and J ends were trimmed by 2 bases and 6 bases, with 14 bases remaining between them. This CDR3 reads CASSYPGERGQPQHF. The CDR3 coding sequence is TGTGCCAGCAGTTACCCGGGGGAAAGGGGTCAGCCCCAGCATTTT.

The V gene is TRBV27, the J gene TRBJ2-1; D call uncertain. The V and J ends lost 4 bases and 2 bases respectively, with 15 bases between them. The CDR3 contains 16 residues. In germline, CDR1 is MNHEY, CDR2 SMNVEV (reference sequence). The CDR3 region has the DNA TGTGCCAGCAGTTATCAAGCTCCCCCAACCTACAATGAGCAGTTCTTC. Protein sequence: CASSYQAPPTYNEQFF.

This clone came up once. The chain links TRBV11-2 to TRBJ2-7; 9 nucleotides align to TRBD2. Trimming took 5 bases from V and 5 from J; bases not matched to a gene: 10. This CDR3 region has 15 residues. Germline V gene sequence: CDR1 SGHAT, CDR2 FQNNGV. Written as DNA, the CDR3 is TGTGCCAGCAGCCCCCCGGCGGGGGGGCCCGACGAGCAGTACTTC. Translated: CASSPPAGGPDEQYF.

The table lists this clone with a few counts. The V gene is TRBV25-1, the J gene TRBJ1-4; D is unclear. Looked up from germline, CDR1 is MGHDK and CDR2 is SYGVNS. This CDR3 has 15 residues. Trimming cost V 1 base and J 5 bases, with 11 bases left between them. The CDR3 DNA follows: TGTGCCAGCAGTGAATCTGGTCAGCGGAATGAAAAACTGTTTTTT. Translated, it gives CASSESGQRNEKLFF.

The chain has TRBV4-1 and TRBJ1-4, with a possible D match to TRBD1 (5 bases). The V end was cut by 5 bases, the J end by 5 bases, with 30 bases between. Per germline, CDR1 MGHRA and CDR2 YSYEKL. The CDR3 consists of 20 residues. The CDR3 here is CASSRGGFGQGTALNEKLFF. Written as DNA, the CDR3 is TGCGCCAGCAGCAGGGGTGGGTTTGGGCAGGGAACGGCTCTAAATGAAAAACTGTTTTTT.

In DNA form, the CDR3 reads TGTGCCAGCAGTCGGGACACCTTAGTTGAGCAGTTCTTC. This gives the protein CASSRDTLVEQFF. The gene calls are TRBV2 and TRBJ2-1, with D maybe TRBD1 (6 bases). The V gene's germline CDR1 is SNHLY and CDR2 FYNNEI. The CDR3 totals 13 residues. V gave up 5 bases and J gave up 9 bases, with 14 bases separating them.

Only a few counts were recorded for this clone. The chain is built from TRBV5-4 and TRBJ2-3, with 9 bases lining up with TRBD1. The CDR3 length is 15 residues. The trim removed 4 bases at V and 6 bases at J, leaving 9 bases unmatched. Germline V gives CDR1 SGHNT, CDR2 YYREEE (reference sequence). The CDR3 is CASSLGQGFLDTQYF. The CDR3 nucleotides are TGTGCCAGCAGCCTAGGACAGGGGTTTCTGGATACGCAGTATTTT.

This chain uses TRBV5-5 with TRBJ2-5, with D possibly TRBD2 on 7 matching bases. This CDR3 is 19 amino acids long. With 5 bases removed from V and 5 bases from J, the gap between germline ends came to 31 bases. Looked up from germline, CDR1 is SGHKS and CDR2 is YYEKEE (reference sequence). CDR3 bases: TGTGCCAGCAGGCCCGTATTGACAGGTCTGTGGGAGGGTTCGGAGACCCAGTACTTC. It specifies CASRPVLTGLWEGSETQYF.

The V gene is TRBV28, the J gene TRBJ2-1; perhaps TRBD1 as D (6 bases). V lost 2 bases, J lost 2 bases, and 10 bases lay in between. CDR3 size: 15 residues. Germline V gene sequence: CDR1 MDHEN, CDR2 SYDVKM. Here the CDR3 DNA reads TGTGCCAGCAGTTTACTCCAGGGGACCTACAATGAGCAGTTCTTC. Translating gives CASSLLQGTYNEQFF. The whole variable domain, filled in from reference TRBV28 and TRBJ2-1, reads DVKVTQSSRYLVKRTGEKVFLECVQDMDHENMFWYRQDPGLGLRLIYFSYDVKMKEKGDIPEGYSVSREKKERFSLILESASTNQTSMYLCASSLLQGTYNEQFFGPGTRLTVL.